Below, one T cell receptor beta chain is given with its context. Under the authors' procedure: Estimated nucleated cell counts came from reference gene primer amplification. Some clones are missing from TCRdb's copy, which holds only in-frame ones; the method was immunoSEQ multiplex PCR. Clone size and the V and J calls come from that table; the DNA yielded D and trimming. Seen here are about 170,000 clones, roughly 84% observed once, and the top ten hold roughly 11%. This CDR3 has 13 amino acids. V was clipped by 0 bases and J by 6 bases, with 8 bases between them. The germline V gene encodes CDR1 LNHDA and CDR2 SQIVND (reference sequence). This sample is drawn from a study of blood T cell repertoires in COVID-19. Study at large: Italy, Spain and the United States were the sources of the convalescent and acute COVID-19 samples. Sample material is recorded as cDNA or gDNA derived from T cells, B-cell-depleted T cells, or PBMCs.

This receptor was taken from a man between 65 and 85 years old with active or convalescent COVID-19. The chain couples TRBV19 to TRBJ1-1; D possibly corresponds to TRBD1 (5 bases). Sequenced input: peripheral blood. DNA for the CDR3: TGTGCCAGTAGTATAGACCAAGGGGCTGAAGCTTTCTTT. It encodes CASSIDQGAEAFF.